The rows below give T cell receptor beta chains drawn from one sample of a study of shared clonotypes between healthy human individuals. Clones were read by immunoSEQ multiplex PCR, and TCRdb kept only the in-frame ones, dropping some. Here the sample spans 560,000 or so clones, 95% to 97% being singletons. Sequenced: naive CD8+ T cells sorted from blood. Source of these receptors: a woman aged 30 to 39 in good health. Each CDR3 is given with its conserved first and last residue. Fields, in order: clone size, V gene, J gene, D gene, CDR3 protein, CDR3 DNA. The D gene is left open where the match is weak. The size of a clone is reported for some rows only, either as once, few or many, or as a class for expanded clones.

>.|TRBV7-2|TRBJ2-1|TRBD2
CASSSVAGSTEQFF
TGTGCCAGCAGCTCCGTAGCGGGGTCGACTGAGCAGTTCTTC
>.|TRBV4-1|TRBJ2-5|TRBD2
CASSQGLAGTQETQYF
TGCGCCAGCAGCCAGGGACTAGCGGGGACCCAAGAGACCCAGTACTTC
>.|TRBV9|TRBJ2-3|.
CASSDRLGHTDTQYF
TGTGCCAGCAGCGATCGCCTGGGCCACACAGATACGCAGTATTTT
>.|TRBV27|TRBJ1-1|.
CASSSPGDGTEAFF
TGTGCCAGCAGCTCTCCTGGGGACGGCACTGAAGCTTTCTTT
>.|TRBV2|TRBJ1-3|.
CASSEASFSGNTIYF
TGTGCCAGCAGTGAGGCGAGTTTCTCTGGAAACACCATATATTTT
>.|TRBV19|TRBJ2-7|.
CASSTRDLLEQYF
TGTGCCAGTAGTACCCGGGACCTTCTCGAGCAGTACTTC
>.|TRBV28|TRBJ2-7|.
CASSNNRRSYYEQYF
TGTGCCAGCAGCAACAACAGGAGATCATACTACGAGCAGTACTTC
>.|TRBV19|TRBJ1-2|.
CASSIAVGPTHYGYTF
TGTGCCAGTAGTATAGCAGTTGGACCGACCCACTATGGCTACACCTTC
>.|TRBV11-2|TRBJ2-7|.
CASSLGTASYEQYF
TGTGCCAGCAGCTTAGGGACGGCTTCCTACGAGCAGTACTTC
>.|TRBV28|TRBJ2-2|TRBD2
CASIRAGGGTGELFF
TGTGCCAGCATACGAGCGGGAGGCGGCACCGGGGAGCTGTTTTTT
>.|TRBV7-9|TRBJ2-2|.
CASTGTLNTGELFF
TGTGCCAGCACGGGGACCCTGAACACCGGGGAGCTGTTTTTT
>.|TRBV18|TRBJ1-2|.
CASIREGPSRSDYGYTF
TGTGCCAGCATAAGGGAGGGGCCGTCCCGCAGTGACTATGGCTACACCTTC
>.|TRBV7-7|TRBJ2-7|.
CASSLGPGQSYEQYF
TGTGCCAGCAGCTTAGGCCCAGGACAAAGCTACGAGCAGTACTTC
>.|TRBV5-4|TRBJ2-2|.
CALGESTGELFF
TGTGCCCTAGGTGAAAGTACCGGGGAGCTGTTTTTT
>.|TRBV7-3|TRBJ2-1|.
CASSLSTGPGGEQFF
TGTGCCAGCAGCTTAAGTACAGGACCCGGAGGTGAGCAGTTCTTC
>.|TRBV29-1|TRBJ2-3|TRBD2
CSARLAGKVTSTDTQYF
TGCAGCGCTAGACTAGCGGGGAAAGTTACTAGCACAGATACGCAGTATTTT
>once|TRBV7-9|TRBJ2-7|.
CASSSRFTGVGLSYEQYF
TGTGCCAGCAGCTCGAGGTTCACCGGCGTGGGCCTTTCCTACGAGCAGTACTTC
>.|TRBV6-1|TRBJ1-5|.
CASRVGVRSNQPQHF
TGTGCCAGCAGGGTAGGGGTAAGAAGCAATCAGCCCCAGCATTTT
>.|TRBV19|TRBJ1-5|.
CASSPGGGNQPQHF
TGTGCCAGTAGCCCCGGGGGTGGCAATCAGCCCCAGCATTTT
>.|TRBV7-2|TRBJ2-3|.
CASSPWTSSTDTQYF
TGTGCCAGCAGCCCGTGGACTTCCAGCACAGATACGCAGTATTTT
>.|TRBV5-4|TRBJ2-7|TRBD1
CASSSRTGGVYEQYF
TGTGCCAGCAGCTCCAGGACAGGGGGGGTCTACGAGCAGTACTTC
>once|TRBV19|TRBJ1-4|.
CASSIGSGLDEKLFF
TGTGCCAGTAGTATCGGGTCTGGCTTGGATGAAAAACTGTTTTTT
>.|TRBV4-1|TRBJ2-2|.
CASSQEGWGELFF
TGCGCCAGCAGCCAGGAAGGGTGGGGGGAGCTGTTTTTT
>.|TRBV7-9|TRBJ2-7|.
CASSPSTGLAYEQYF
TGTGCCAGCAGTCCCTCCACAGGGTTAGCCTACGAGCAGTACTTC
>.|TRBV9|TRBJ2-3|.
CASSVLSTDTQYF
TGTGCCAGCAGCGTACTTAGCACAGATACGCAGTATTTT
>.|TRBV28|TRBJ2-1|.
CASSFFSEINEQFF
TGTGCCAGCAGTTTCTTTAGCGAGATCAATGAGCAGTTCTTC